The 12 T cell receptor beta chains presented below share a single source sample, sequenced in a study of blood T cells in healthy people across ages. Together with a sample-barcoded 5' primer, a J-beta primer mix was included in a second PCR lasting roughly 6 to 12 cycles. TCRdb reprocessed the 5' RACE reads via MiXCR and lists one record per CDR3 protein. This table holds about 1.8 million distinct CDR3 sequences, around 50% found once. Sequencing input: blood. All receptors come from a woman aged 40 to 49 in good health.

The rearrangement uses TRBV6-1 and TRBJ2-1; either TRBD1 or TRBD2 may supply D (5 bases each). Looked up from germline, CDR1 is MNHNS and CDR2 is SASEGT. This CDR3 is 13 amino acids long. Trimming removed 11 bases from V and 4 bases from J, with 15 bases in between. CDR3 sequence reads: CACGWDRYNEQFF. The CDR3 bases are TGTGCCTGCGGGTGGGACCGGTACAATGAGCAGTTCTTC.

In the case of this clonotype: A much more abundant neighbour one base away suggests this may be a read error. The chain uses TRBV29-1 and TRBJ2-3; D might be TRBD1 or TRBD2, each matching 5 bases. CDR1 and CDR2 (germline): SQVTM, ANQGSEA. The CDR3 runs to 14 residues. The V end was cut by 5 bases, the J end by 2 bases, with 14 bases between. CDR3 amino acids: CSVPGRADTDTQYF. CDR3 nucleotides: TGCAGCGTTCCGGGACGAGCGGACACAGATACGCAGTATTTT.

The chain recombines TRBV7-3 with TRBJ2-1; tentatively, D is TRBD2 (6 bases). The CDR3 length is 16 residues. Trimming shortened V by 1 base and J by 5 bases, and 15 bases separated the two germline ends. The germline gives CDR1 SGHTA, CDR2 FQGTGA. Here the CDR3 reads CASSLKGGAGHNEQFF. The CDR3 nucleotides read TGTGCCAGCAGCTTAAAAGGCGGGGCCGGCCACAATGAGCAGTTCTTC.

Note on this clonotype: The junction departs from germline at one end; a sequencing error may be responsible. The rearrangement joins TRBV12-3 or TRBV12-4 to TRBJ1-5; D call uncertain. The length of the CDR3 is 15 residues. CDR3 in amino acids: CASSLSGISNRPQHF. The CDR3 DNA reads as TGTGCCAGCAGTTTATCGGGAATTAGCAATCGGCCCCAGCATTTT.

The rearrangement links TRBV27 to TRBJ2-1; no reliable D call. CDR3 length: 18 amino acids. V gave up 0 bases and J gave up 5 bases, with 20 bases separating them. The germline V gene encodes CDR1 MNHEY and CDR2 SMNVEV (reference sequence). The CDR3 region has the DNA TGTGCCAGCAGTTTATCCTCCCAATCTATTGGCTCGGACAATGAGCAGTTCTTC. Encoded protein: CASSLSSQSIGSDNEQFF.

This clonotype has just a few counts. The genes are TRBV10-3 and TRBJ2-3; D possibly corresponds to TRBD1 (6 bases). Looked up from germline, CDR1 is ENHRY and CDR2 is SYGVKD. The CDR3 has 16 amino acids. Trimming stripped 3 bases from V and 0 bases from J, with 13 bases between. The CDR3 bases are TGTGCCATCAGTGAAACCGGGACATCTAGCACAGATACGCAGTATTTT. Protein product: CAISETGTSSTDTQYF.

V gene TRBV6-2 or TRBV6-3 combines with J gene TRBJ2-7, with D uncertain. The CDR3 spans 14 residues. V was clipped by 0 bases and J by 3 bases, with 9 bases between them. Germline V CDR1 and CDR2: MNHEY, SVGEGT. The CDR3 nucleotides are TGTGCCAGCAGTTACTCGACGGTGGACTACGAGCAGTACTTC. Residues: CASSYSTVDYEQYF.

Only a few counts were recorded for this clonotype. The rearrangement joins TRBV12-3 or TRBV12-4 to TRBJ1-2, with D possibly being TRBD1 (5 bases). The CDR3 is 13 amino acids. The V end was cut by 4 bases, the J end by 3 bases, with 9 bases between. The CDR3 DNA is TGTGCCAGCAGTTCCGGGGCGGACTATGGCTACACCTTC. Residues: CASSSGADYGYTF.

This chain joins TRBV4-3 and TRBJ2-1; perhaps TRBD2 as D (6 bases). The germline CDR1 and CDR2 sequences are LGHNA and YSLEER. V lost 0 bases to trimming and J lost 5 bases, with 11 bases between them. This CDR3 spans 15 amino acids. Written as DNA, the CDR3 is TGCGCCAGCAGCCAAGAGGGGCGGGGCCACAATGAGCAGTTCTTC. This translates into CASSQEGRGHNEQFF.

This clonotype was observed a few times. The V call is TRBV14, the J call TRBJ2-5; perhaps D is TRBD1 or TRBD2 (5 bases each). CDR1 is SGHDN, CDR2 FVKESK, per germline. The CDR3 has 14 residues. The germline V and J ends were trimmed by 0 bases and 9 bases, with 14 bases remaining between them. This CDR3 is CASSQDWARGAQYF. The CDR3 coding sequence is TGTGCCAGCAGCCAAGATTGGGCCAGAGGGGCCCAGTACTTC.

This chain uses TRBV20-1 with TRBJ2-5; D remains unclear. Judging by the DNA end, TRBJ2-7 fits better; the J call may be wrong. Germline V CDR1 and CDR2: DFQATT, SNEGSKA (reference sequence). CDR3 size: 11 residues. CDR3 bases: TGCAGTGCTAGTCTCAGAGGCGAGCAGTACTTC. It specifies CSASLRGEQYF.

V and J are TRBV27 and TRBJ2-3, with D possibly matching TRBD2 (7 bases). CDR1 and CDR2 from the germline V gene are MNHEY and SMNVEV (reference sequence). The CDR3 spans 17 residues. V dropped 8 bases and J dropped 2 bases, with 23 bases sitting between them. The CDR3 is CASGGGRSTLPTDTQYF. The CDR3, as DNA: TGTGCCAGCGGGGGGGGCAGGTCAACTCTTCCCACAGATACGCAGTATTTT.